This is a list of T cell receptor beta chains from one sample in a study of T cell responses to AZD1222 COVID-19 vaccine. Assay used: immunoSEQ multiplex PCR; TCRdb lists only in-frame clones, some missing. The data hold 90,000 to 120,000 clones, with around 90% observed a single time. The specimen was peripheral blood, collected on day 0 of AZD1222 vaccination. The receptors come from an adult in good health. The CDR3 runs from the conserved cysteine through the conserved F or W. Each record gives: V gene, J gene, clone size, CDR3 protein. The size entry is marked missing in some rows and otherwise reads once, few, many or a size class.

TRBV5-1	TRBJ2-3	.	CASSLSGAPTDTQYF
TRBV5-1	TRBJ1-2	.	CASSLEGAGDQGYTF
TRBV7-9	TRBJ2-7	.	CASSLSRTYYEQYF
TRBV29-1	TRBJ1-1	.	CSVLWGVNTEAFF
TRBV10-3	TRBJ2-2	.	CAGGTGYEIGELFF
TRBV21-1	TRBJ1-1	.	CASSKAGGSDTEAFF
TRBV6-5	TRBJ1-1	.	CASISQGRTEAFF
TRBV4-1	TRBJ2-7	once	CASSPKPGQGVWEQYF
TRBV4-1	TRBJ2-1	.	CASSQEFWGAIYNEQFF
TRBV6-5	TRBJ1-1	.	CASSWVGGMNTEAFF
TRBV5-1	TRBJ1-6	.	CASSRFAGRDSPLHF
TRBV4-3	TRBJ2-2	.	CASSQRPSGVGTGELFF